This TCR beta chain was identified in a study of T cells in Graves' hyperthyroidism and ophthalmopathy. Germline values: CDR1 SNHLY, CDR2 FYNNEI. V shed 2 bases and J 5 bases; nucleotides not matched to a gene: 8. The CDR3 loop spans 16 amino acids. RNA transcripts provided the source from which TCR beta CDR3 regions were amplified. HTBI primers were the set used in a first-round RT-PCR of the TCR CDR3. TCRdb re-derived calls from the multiplex PCR reads in MiXCR, one entry per CDR3 protein. The repertoire has roughly 380,000 distinct CDR3 sequences, approximately 14% of them found once; the top ten carry roughly 9.6%. Aged 18 to 65, the patients had hyperthyroidism that was newly diagnosed and had lasted under 2 months. General observations from the study: Peripheral blood also featured most of the thyroid clonotypes expanded above 0.001. Stable hyperthyroidism was told apart from ophthalmopathy by a model built on 13 V-J features.

This clonotype was observed many times. The antigen is unknown. This chain joins TRBV2 and TRBJ1-5, with 8 bases identical to TRBD1. Source material: blood. This clonotype was obtained from a woman in her sixties with Graves' hyperthyroidism. The chain's CDR3 is CASSEFRGRVDQPQHF. The CDR3 nucleotides are TGTGCCAGCAGTGAATTCAGGGGGCGCGTAGATCAGCCCCAGCATTTT.